The next 19 T cell receptor beta chains were all read from a single sample in a study of CD8 T cell repertoires and HIV-1 epitope variants. These TCRs are of unknown antigen specificity. The protocol was immunoSEQ multiplex PCR, while the TCRdb copy is restricted to in-frame clones and leaves out a portion. The sample includes 3,000 to 4,000 clones, around three fifths seen only once; the top ten take around 45%. Sequences were obtained from cultured CD8+ T cells derived from PBMCs. These receptors originate from a male donor with HIV.

As to this clone: Within the sample, other DNA sequences also encode this same CDR3. The V gene is TRBV5-1, the J gene TRBJ2-5, with D unclear. Trimming took 0 bases from V and 5 from J, leaving 5 bases between them. Germline V CDR1 and CDR2: SGHRS, YFSETQ. The CDR3 totals 12 residues. The CDR3 sequence: CASSLAGETQYF. In nucleotides, the CDR3 is TGCGCCAGCAGCTTGGCTGGGGAGACCCAGTACTTC.

The rearrangement uses TRBV6-5 and TRBJ2-1, with 10 nucleotides matching TRBD2. This CDR3 spans 16 amino acids. From germline, CDR1 is MNHEY and CDR2 SVGAGI. V gave up 0 bases and J gave up 6 bases; unmatched junction bases: 5. The CDR3 DNA reads TGTGCCAGCAGTTACTCGGCTAGCGGGAGCGGCAATGAGCAGTTCTTC. It encodes CASSYSASGSGNEQFF.

This clone occurred a few times. This chain links TRBV4-1 with TRBJ1-1; TRBD1 matches 9 bases. Per germline, CDR1 MGHRA and CDR2 YSYEKL. This CDR3 region has 14 residues. V trimming: 1 base; J trimming: 3 bases; junction bases outside the gene matches: 0. The CDR3 region has the DNA TGCGCCAGCAGCCAAGGGACAGGGGACACTGAAGCTTTCTTT. Amino acid sequence: CASSQGTGDTEAFF.

In this sample, this clone turned up once. The rearrangement uses TRBV29-1 and TRBJ2-7; 9 nucleotides match TRBD1. V shed 7 bases and J 3 bases; nucleotides not matched to a gene: 4. The germline CDR1 and CDR2 sequences are SQVTM and ANQGSEA. This CDR3 comprises 12 residues. The CDR3, as DNA: TGCAGCGCAAGGACAGGGGACTACGAGCAGTACTTC. This sequence encodes CSARTGDYEQYF.

The chain employs TRBV18 and TRBJ1-4; D possibly corresponds to TRBD1 (5 bases). This CDR3 comprises 15 residues. The V end lost 3 bases, the J end lost 0 bases, and 8 bases lay between the germline ends. Germline loops: CDR1 KGHSH, CDR2 LQKENI. This CDR3 reads CASSPGTSTNEKLFF. CDR3 nucleotide sequence: TGTGCCAGCTCACCCGGGACCTCAACTAATGAAAAACTGTTTTTT.

This chain uses TRBV6-1 with TRBJ2-7; D call uncertain. CDR1 MNHNS and CDR2 SASEGT come from the germline V gene. This CDR3 has 12 residues. The germline V and J ends were trimmed by 5 bases and 4 bases, with 9 bases remaining between them. In DNA form, the CDR3 reads TGTGCCAGCAGTCCGACTGATTACGAGCAGTACTTC. It yields the protein CASSPTDYEQYF.

The chain combines TRBV6-5 with TRBJ2-7; the match to TRBD2 covers 12 bases. The trim removed 5 bases at V and 5 bases at J, leaving 7 bases unmatched. CDR1 and CDR2 from the germline V gene are MNHEY and SVGAGI. The CDR3 is 15 amino acids. CDR3 in DNA: TGTGCCAGCAGTCACCGTACTAGCGGGAGGAACGAGCAGTACTTC. Residues: CASSHRTSGRNEQYF.

The J gene is TRBJ1-1, the V gene TRBV28, with D unresolved. The germline V gene encodes CDR1 MDHEN and CDR2 SYDVKM. V lost 6 bases and J 8 bases, leaving 13 bases between the germline ends. The CDR3 runs to 12 residues. CDR3 coding DNA: TGTGCCAGCAGCGATCCGGGAGGGGAAGCTTTCTTT. It translates to CASSDPGGEAFF.

This chain connects TRBV25-1 to TRBJ1-2; 7 positions agree with TRBD1. V gave up 9 bases and J gave up 3 bases; unmatched junction bases: 10. CDR1 and CDR2 from the germline V gene are MGHDK and SYGVNS. The CDR3 extends over 14 amino acids. The CDR3 region has the DNA TGTGCCAGTTTTTCATCCGGGACAGACTATGGCTACACCTTC. This codes for CASFSSGTDYGYTF.

The gene calls are TRBV28 and TRBJ2-5; 9 nucleotides match TRBD1. Looked up from germline, CDR1 is MDHEN and CDR2 is SYDVKM. J was trimmed by 4 bases and V by 5 bases; bases with no gene match: 2. There are 13 residues in the CDR3. The CDR3 DNA follows: TGTGCCAGCAGTATACAGGGGGCAGAGACCCAGTACTTC. Its protein product is CASSIQGAETQYF.

This clone was recorded once. The V gene is TRBV6-6, the J gene TRBJ2-2; TRBD2 might be the D (5 bases). The V and J ends lost 8 bases and 9 bases respectively, with 16 bases between them. From germline, CDR1 is MNHNY and CDR2 SVGAGI (reference sequence). The CDR3 is 13 amino acids. The CDR3 sequence is CASGSGGKRELFF. As DNA, the CDR3 is TGTGCCAGCGGGTCAGGAGGCAAAAGGGAGCTGTTTTTT.

The chain has TRBV28 and TRBJ2-1; no firm D call. Between the trimmed V and J ends, which lost 3 bases and 3 bases, there was a span of 3 bases. The germline V gene encodes CDR1 MDHEN and CDR2 SYDVKM. The CDR3 length is 12 residues. The CDR3 sequence is CASSLIYNEQFF. The CDR3, as DNA: TGTGCCAGCAGTTTGATCTACAATGAGCAGTTCTTC.

The rearrangement joins TRBV2 to TRBJ2-4; no reliable D call. The CDR3 covers 15 residues. V was cut by 3 bases and J by 0 bases, with 9 bases left in between. Looked up from germline, CDR1 is SNHLY and CDR2 is FYNNEI. Here the CDR3 reads CASSDHSIAKNIQYF. For the CDR3, the DNA is TGTGCCAGCAGTGACCACTCCATAGCCAAAAACATTCAGTACTTC.

The rearrangement uses TRBV9 and TRBJ2-6; no clear D. The CDR3 contains 13 residues. Germline V CDR1 and CDR2: SGDLS, YYNGEE. The V gene lost 0 bases and the J gene lost 4 bases, with 2 bases spanning the gap. The CDR3 here is CASSVGGANVLTF. Here the CDR3 DNA reads TGTGCCAGCAGCGTAGGAGGGGCCAACGTCCTGACTTTC.

The J gene is TRBJ2-1, the V gene TRBV10-3, with a tentative D call TRBD1 (5 bases). V was trimmed by 2 bases and J by 5 bases, leaving 7 bases between them. The CDR3 spans 13 residues. CDR1 is ENHRY and CDR2 is SYGVKD in the germline V gene. The CDR3 here is CAISEGRDNEQFF. DNA for the CDR3: TGTGCCATCAGTGAGGGCAGGGACAATGAGCAGTTCTTC.

CDR3 residues: CASSIGWGVAYNEQFF. CDR3 nucleotide sequence: TGTGCCAGTAGTATAGGATGGGGGGTCGCCTACAATGAGCAGTTCTTC. This rearrangement joins TRBV19 to TRBJ2-1; possibly TRBD2 for D (6 bases). Germline lookup yields CDR1 LNHDA and CDR2 SQIVND (reference sequence). The V gene lost 1 base and the J gene lost 2 bases, with 12 bases spanning the gap. The CDR3 is 16 amino acids. Full variable domain (rest looked up from reference TRBV19 and TRBJ2-1): DGGITQSPKYLFRKEGQNVTLSCEQNLNHDAMYWYRQDPGQGLRLIYYSQIVNDFQKGDIAEGYSVSREKKESFPLTVTSAQKNPTAFYLCASSIGWGVAYNEQFFGPGTRLTVL.

This clone was counted between two and nine times. The chain carries TRBV21-1 and TRBJ1-6. TRBV21-1 is designated a pseudogene. The CDR3 spans 15 residues. In nucleotides, the CDR3 is TGTGCCAGCAGCAAAGGAGGGCCCTATAATTCACCCCTCCACTTT. Translated, it gives CASSKGGPYNSPLHF.

The chain carries TRBV5-6 and TRBJ2-1; D is unresolved. Between the trimmed V and J ends, which lost 0 bases and 6 bases, there was a span of 7 bases. Germline CDR1 reads SGHDT; CDR2 reads YYEEEE. The CDR3 has 13 residues. The CDR3 protein is CASSLVQANEQFF. The CDR3 DNA is TGTGCCAGCAGCTTGGTGCAGGCCAATGAGCAGTTCTTC. The entire variable domain, with the rest obtained from reference TRBV5-6 and TRBJ2-1, is as follows: DAGVTQSPTHLIKTRGQQVTLRCSPKSGHDTVSWYQQALGQGPQFIFQYYEEEERQRGNFPDRFSGHQFPNYSSELNVNALLLGDSALYLCASSLVQANEQFFGPGTRLTVL.

The V and J genes are TRBV27 and TRBJ2-7; D assignment may be TRBD1 or TRBD2 (5 bases each). V was pared by 0 bases and J by 1 base, with 13 bases between. The CDR3 covers 16 residues. The germline V gene has CDR1 MNHEY and CDR2 SMNVEV (reference sequence). The CDR3 DNA sequence: TGTGCCAGCAGTTTATCTAAAGGGACGGTATCCTACGAGCAGTACTTC. Its translation is CASSLSKGTVSYEQYF.